This passage covers 21 T cell receptor beta chains from one sample sequenced in a study of T cell changes during pregnancy in multiple sclerosis. Sequencing used immunoSEQ multiplex PCR; TCRdb keeps in-frame clones, though not all of them. Among about 35,000 clones listed, about nine tenths were seen once. The starting material was peripheral blood, obtained in the third trimester of pregnancy. Every receptor here comes from a female donor in good health, enrolled as a control in a pregnancy study.

The chain has TRBV20-1 and TRBJ2-5; D is ambiguous. The germline CDR1 and CDR2 sequences are DFQATT and SNEGSKA (reference sequence). With 3 bases removed from V and 3 bases from J, the gap between germline ends came to 5 bases. The CDR3 consists of 11 residues. The DNA of the CDR3 is TGCAGTGCTAGCCCCGAAGAGACCCAGTACTTC. Translation gives CSASPEETQYF.

The chain recombines TRBV6-5 with TRBJ2-3; D uncertain. V was cut by 6 bases and J by 3 bases, with 7 bases left in between. The CDR3 runs to 12 residues. Germline CDR1 is MNHEY and CDR2 is SVGAGI. The CDR3 protein is CASRHKTDTQYF. The CDR3 nucleotides are TGTGCCAGCAGACACAAAACAGATACGCAGTATTTT.

The chain couples TRBV4-1 to TRBJ1-6; maybe TRBD1 (5 bases). The length of the CDR3 is 14 residues. The germline V gene has CDR1 MGHRA and CDR2 YSYEKL. Trimming took off 7 bases at V and 7 bases at J, with 14 bases between the two ends. CDR3 protein: CASKGKGYNSPLHF. CDR3 DNA: TGCGCCAGCAAGGGGAAAGGATACAATTCACCCCTCCACTTT.

The chain joins TRBV6-1 to TRBJ2-1, with D possibly being TRBD2 (5 bases). Trimming stripped 6 bases from V and 6 bases from J, with 18 bases between. Germline CDR1 and CDR2: MNHNS and SASEGT. The CDR3 is 15 residues long. The CDR3: CASRSEDGAGNEQFF. DNA for the CDR3: TGTGCCAGCAGGAGTGAGGACGGTGCGGGCAATGAGCAGTTCTTC.

This chain uses TRBV5-1 with TRBJ2-1; D remains ambiguous. Trimming left V 4 bases short and J 7 bases short, with 12 bases between. Germline CDR1 and CDR2: SGHRS and YFSETQ. This CDR3 is 13 amino acids long. CDR3 sequence: CASSLDQWNEQFF. The DNA for the CDR3 is TGCGCCAGCAGCCTGGACCAGTGGAATGAGCAGTTCTTC.

The V call is TRBV11-2, the J call TRBJ1-2; tentative D call: TRBD1 (5 bases). V lost 5 bases, J lost 6 bases, and 16 bases lay in between. The CDR3 is 14 amino acids. Per the germline V gene, CDR1 is SGHAT and CDR2 is FQNNGV. The CDR3 here is CASSLGATGHGYTF. For the CDR3, the DNA is TGTGCCAGCAGCCTTGGGGCAACCGGGCATGGCTACACCTTC. The full variable domain, completed using reference TRBV11-2 and TRBJ1-2, is EAGVAQSPRYKIIEKRQSVAFWCNPISGHATLYWYQQILGQGPKLLIQFQNNGVVDDSQLPKDRFSAERLKGVDSTLKIQPAKLEDSAVYLCASSLGATGHGYTFGSGTRLTVV.

In nucleotides, the CDR3 is TGCGCCAGCAGCCAAGGGGTGGGACAGGGCGCAGATACGCAGTATTTT. It specifies CASSQGVGQGADTQYF. The chain links TRBV4-3 to TRBJ2-3, with TRBD1 matching over 9 bases. With 1 base clipped from V and 4 bases from J, the junction kept 6 bases outside the gene matches. The germline CDR1 and CDR2 sequences are LGHNA and YSLEER. CDR3 length: 16 residues.

The CDR3 loop is CSVNTPPSYETQYF. CDR3 sequence (DNA): TGCAGCGTCAATACCCCCCCGTCCTACGAGACCCAGTACTTC. The chain employs TRBV29-1 and TRBJ2-5, with D unclear. V lost 6 bases, J lost 5 bases, and 19 bases lay in between. The CDR3 length is 14 residues. In germline, CDR1 is SQVTM, CDR2 ANQGSEA.

The V and J genes are TRBV9 and TRBJ1-5; D gene unclear. The CDR3 contains 14 residues. Germline V gives CDR1 SGDLS, CDR2 YYNGEE. V lost 2 bases and J 7 bases, leaving 13 bases between the germline ends. DNA of the CDR3: TGTGCCAGCAGCGTCAGCGGGTTCGGCCAGCCCCAGCATTTT. It encodes CASSVSGFGQPQHF. Based on the CDR3 plus reference TRBV9 and TRBJ1-5, the full variable domain is DSGVTQTPKHLITATGQRVTLRCSPRSGDLSVYWYQQSLDQGLQFLIQYYNGEERAKGNILERFSAQQFPDLHSELNLSSLELGDSALYFCASSVSGFGQPQHFGDGTRLSIL.

V is TRBV6-1 and J is TRBJ1-2; a weak D match, TRBD1 (5 bases). Looked up from germline, CDR1 is MNHNS and CDR2 is SASEGT. Trimming cost V 8 bases and J 2 bases, with 12 bases left between them. The CDR3 spans 13 residues. For the CDR3, the DNA is TGTGCCAGCGGGGTTCAGGGCAACTATGGCTACACCTTC. Translation: CASGVQGNYGYTF.

The rearrangement uses TRBV6-4 and TRBJ2-3; D call uncertain. This CDR3 is 14 amino acids long. Germline V gene data show CDR1 as MRHNA and CDR2 as SNTAGT. Trimming stripped 3 bases from V and 0 bases from J, with 7 bases between. CDR3 DNA: TGTGCCAGCAGTGAATCGTTTAGCACAGATACGCAGTATTTT. Translated, it gives CASSESFSTDTQYF.

A few counts support this clone. The V call is TRBV27, the J call TRBJ2-5; D possibly corresponds to TRBD2 (5 bases). This CDR3 spans 15 amino acids. Looked up from germline, CDR1 is MNHEY and CDR2 is SMNVEV (reference sequence). Trimming pared 8 bases from V and 2 bases from J, leaving 18 bases between. The CDR3 DNA reads as TGTGCCAGCCCCCCATCCGGACGGGGACAAGAGACCCAGTACTTC. It translates to CASPPSGRGQETQYF.

The chain carries TRBV5-6 and TRBJ1-3; 8 nucleotides line up with TRBD1. The CDR3 is made up of 16 amino acids. Unmatched junction bases numbered 5, after V lost 3 bases and J lost 0 bases. From germline, CDR1 is SGHDT and CDR2 YYEEEE. CDR3 in DNA: TGTGCCAGCAGCTCGACAGGGGTCCTCTCTGGAAACACCATATATTTT. This encodes CASSSTGVLSGNTIYF.

Here the CDR3 DNA reads TGTGCCAGCACCCCACGCGTGGAGGCGAGCACTGAAGCTTTCTTT. As protein: CASTPRVEASTEAFF. The chain is built from TRBV7-2 and TRBJ1-1, with D uncertain. This CDR3 has 15 amino acids. Per germline, CDR1 SGHTA and CDR2 FQGNSA. Trimming cost V 7 bases and J 4 bases, with 19 bases left between them.

The chain combines TRBV5-5 with TRBJ2-7, with a tentative D call TRBD2 (5 bases). Germline CDR1 SGHKS, CDR2 YYEKEE (reference sequence). The CDR3 is made up of 14 amino acids. The V and J ends lost 7 bases and 0 bases respectively, with 14 bases between them. The CDR3 is CASREEQSSYEQYF. The CDR3 nucleotides read TGTGCCAGCCGGGAAGAACAGAGCTCCTACGAGCAGTACTTC.

V is TRBV2 and J is TRBJ2-5, with a weak D call TRBD2 (6 bases). The CDR3 is 15 amino acids. Trimming stripped 4 bases from V and 2 bases from J, with 14 bases between. Germline CDR1 is SNHLY and CDR2 is FYNNEI. The CDR3 DNA reads as TGTGCCAGCAGTGGTGTGGGGGGAGTACAAGAGACCCAGTACTTC. Its protein is CASSGVGGVQETQYF.

This clone counts as medium-sized. V usage is TRBV1 and J usage is TRBJ2-1; the DNA was not compared with TRBD2, the D call given in the table. TRBV1 is a recognized pseudogene. The CDR3 is 17 amino acids. CDR3 in amino acids: CTSSQTPPLAAYNEQFF. CDR3 bases: TGCACCAGCAGCCAGACCCCCCCTCTAGCGGCCTACAATGAGCAGTTCTTC.

CDR3: CASSVATTGGWQETQYF. In nucleotides, the CDR3 is TGTGCCAGCAGCGTAGCTACAACAGGGGGCTGGCAAGAGACCCAGTACTTC. The rearrangement joins TRBV9 to TRBJ2-5; 9 nucleotides agree with TRBD1. Germline assignment: CDR1 SGDLS and CDR2 YYNGEE. V shed 0 bases, J shed 2 bases, and the junction held 8 bases outside the gene matches. The CDR3 sequence is 17 residues long.

Turning to this clone: One end of the junction does not line up with germline, which may come from a read error. The chain employs TRBV28 and TRBJ2-7, with 10 bases that match TRBD2. CDR1 MDHEN and CDR2 SYDVKM come from the germline V gene. The CDR3 loop spans 16 amino acids. The CDR3 region is CASSLSASGSSSEQYF. The DNA for the CDR3 is TGTGCCAGCAGTTTATCGGCTAGCGGGAGCTCCTCCGAGCAGTACTTC.

The chain links TRBV2 to TRBJ2-2; a possible D gene is TRBD1 (6 bases). In germline, CDR1 is SNHLY, CDR2 FYNNEI. The V end lost 5 bases, the J end lost 4 bases, and 14 bases lay between the germline ends. CDR3 length equals 15 residues. CDR3 sequence: CASSLKTGTTGELFF. CDR3 nucleotide sequence: TGTGCCAGCAGTCTTAAAACAGGGACCACCGGGGAGCTGTTTTTT. Supplemented by reference TRBV2 and TRBJ2-2, the full variable domain reads EPEVTQTPSHQVTQMGQEVILRCVPISNHLYFYWYRQILGQKVEFLVSFYNNEISEKSEIFDDQFSVERPDGSNFTLKIRSTKLEDSAMYFCASSLKTGTTGELFFGEGSRLTVL.

The V call is TRBV2, the J call TRBJ2-2, with D unclear. There are 15 residues in the CDR3. V was trimmed by 2 bases and J by 4 bases, leaving 11 bases between them. Germline values: CDR1 SNHLY, CDR2 FYNNEI. The CDR3 loop reads CASSETLVSTGELFF. The DNA of the CDR3 is TGTGCCAGCAGTGAAACCCTAGTGAGCACCGGGGAGCTGTTTTTT.